This T cell receptor beta chain was identified in a study of T-cell reconstitution after alpha-beta-depleted transplantation in children. V gave up 4 bases and J gave up 2 bases; unmatched junction bases: 10. This CDR3 has 18 amino acids. Germline CDR1 is MNHEY and CDR2 is SVGEGT. A TCRbeta library incorporating unique molecular identifiers was prepared. TCRdb passed the PCR reads through MiXCR, listing each CDR3 protein once. The sample shows about 360,000 distinct CDR3 sequences, roughly 15% of them seen only once. The material was PBMCs, obtained from the stem cell graft. The rearrangement uses TRBV6-2 or TRBV6-3 and TRBJ2-6; TRBD1 matches at 8 bases. This clonotype was sampled from a human donor who donated a stem cell graft to a child with Fanconi anemia. The CDR3 DNA sequence: TGTGCCAGCAGTTCGGGACAGGAAATTCCGGCTGGGGCCAACGTCCTGACTTTC. Encoded protein: CASSSGQEIPAGANVLTF.